Shown below are 5 T cell receptor beta chains from a single sample sequenced in a study of CD8 T cells in Susac syndrome. When the RNA was reverse transcribed, random hexamers were used with an input of about 0.5 to 1 ug. TCRdb re-derived calls from the immunoSEQ multiplex PCR reads in MiXCR, one entry per CDR3 protein. The repertoire includes under 200,000 distinct CDR3 sequences, approximately 93% of them detected once, and 0.095% to 0.12% sits in the top ten. The sequenced sample was CD4+ T cells from PBMCs. The receptor source for this set is a human donor in good health.

The table lists this clonotype with a count of one. This chain uses TRBV30 with TRBJ1-2; maybe TRBD1 (5 bases). The CDR3 spans 14 residues. The germline V gene encodes CDR1 GTSNPN and CDR2 SVGIG (reference sequence). V was cut by 3 bases and J by 3 bases, with 14 bases left in between. Written as DNA, the CDR3 is TGTGCCTGGAGGGCGGGACGGCGGGACTATGGCTACACCTTC. Amino acid sequence: CAWRAGRRDYGYTF.

The V call is TRBV12-3 or TRBV12-4, the J call TRBJ2-5; D remains unclear. Trimming took 3 bases from V and 1 from J, leaving 12 bases between them. The CDR3 spans 15 residues. The chain's CDR3 is CASSFGSRTQETQYF. The CDR3 DNA reads TGTGCCAGCAGTTTCGGATCTCGGACCCAAGAGACCCAGTACTTC.

This chain connects TRBV2 to TRBJ1-4; D gene uncertain. The germline V and J ends were trimmed by 4 bases and 5 bases, with 14 bases remaining between them. The CDR3 is 15 amino acids. CDR1 and CDR2 (germline): SNHLY, FYNNEI. Written as DNA, the CDR3 is TGTGCCAGCAGTGTATGGGATACCTTAAATGAAAAACTGTTTTTT. Protein: CASSVWDTLNEKLFF.

The chain uses TRBV6-6 and TRBJ2-3; D perhaps matches TRBD2 (7 bases). The CDR3 consists of 15 residues. The germline CDR1 and CDR2 sequences are MNHNY and SVGAGI (reference sequence). V gave up 2 bases and J gave up 2 bases, with 11 bases separating them. CDR3 residues: CASSYGGALTDTQYF. In nucleotides, the CDR3 is TGTGCCAGCAGTTACGGGGGGGCCCTCACAGATACGCAGTATTTT.

The chain is built from TRBV12-3 or TRBV12-4 and TRBJ2-1, with D possibly TRBD2 on 5 matching bases. V was pared by 6 bases and J by 16 bases, with 16 bases between. The CDR3 has 11 residues. The CDR3 spells CASSTVASKFF. In DNA, the CDR3 is TGTGCCAGCAGCACTGTAGCGTCAAAATTCTTC.